This is a list of T cell receptor beta chains from one sample in a study of blood T cell repertoires in COVID-19. Measured with immunoSEQ multiplex PCR; TCRdb has only the in-frame clones, and not every one. The table includes about 200,000 clones, approximately 83% detected once. Sample: PBMCs or T cells enriched from blood (not recorded which). These receptors were taken from a woman aged 40 to 49 with acute COVID-19. The CDR3 runs from the conserved cysteine through the conserved F or W. A D gene is named only where the DNA matches it firmly. Clone size, where shown, is once, few, many, or a class for clones that have expanded.

v_call,clone_size,j_call,d_call,cdr3_aa,cdr3_nt
TRBV5-8,.,TRBJ2-5,.,CASSLGQGGMKETQYF,TGTGCCAGCAGCTTGGGCCAGGGTGGGATGAAAGAGACCCAGTACTTC
TRBV28,.,TRBJ1-2,.,CASSSADGYTF,TGTGCCAGCAGTTCGGCGGATGGCTACACCTTC
TRBV9,once,TRBJ1-1,.,CASSVAISTPRNTEAFF,TGTGCCAGCAGCGTAGCTATCAGTACACCTAGAAACACTGAAGCTTTCTTT
TRBV7-9,.,TRBJ2-1,.,CASSTRGTPQFF,TGTGCCAGCAGCACCAGAGGGACACCGCAGTTCTTC
TRBV3-1/TRBV3-2,few,TRBJ2-5,TRBD2,CASSHTGTSGRPRVETQYF,TGTGCCAGCAGCCACACCGGGACTAGCGGGAGGCCCCGGGTGGAGACCCAGTACTTC
TRBV3-1/TRBV3-2,.,TRBJ1-2,TRBD1,CASSQGNRGSGYTF,TGTGCCAGCAGCCAAGGTAACAGGGGATCTGGCTACACCTTC
TRBV28,.,TRBJ1-5,TRBD1,CASSLGDRAYQPQHF,TGTGCCAGCAGTTTGGGGGACAGGGCCTATCAGCCCCAGCATTTT
TRBV24-1,.,TRBJ2-7,TRBD1,CATSDAGGSIYEQYF,TGTGCCACCAGTGATGCAGGGGGCTCCATCTACGAGCAGTACTTC
TRBV11-2,.,TRBJ2-7,.,CASSSLEPYEQYF,TGTGCCAGCAGCTCCTTAGAACCCTACGAGCAGTACTTC
TRBV29-1,few,TRBJ2-1,TRBD1,CSVERDRGFSEQFF,TGCAGCGTTGAAAGGGACAGGGGTTTCAGTGAGCAGTTCTTC
TRBV18,.,TRBJ1-4,.,CASSRGVEEKLFF,TGTGCCAGCTCACGTGGCGTGGAGGAAAAACTGTTTTTT
TRBV9,once,TRBJ1-4,.,CASSVAGATNEKLFF,TGTGCCAGCAGCGTAGCCGGTGCAACTAATGAAAAACTGTTTTTT
TRBV27,.,TRBJ2-7,TRBD2,CASRSPGSGIIEQYF,TGTGCCAGCAGATCCCCAGGGAGCGGGATCATCGAGCAGTACTTC
TRBV4-3,.,TRBJ1-5,.,CASSQDRQANSNQPQHF,TGCGCCAGCAGCCAAGATCGGCAGGCGAATAGCAATCAGCCCCAGCATTTT
TRBV2,.,TRBJ1-5,.,CASSEGAATAQHF,TGTGCCAGCAGTGAGGGGGCAGCCACGGCCCAGCATTTT
TRBV10-1,.,TRBJ1-2,.,CAAGWQARNGYTF,TGCGCCGCAGGTTGGCAGGCAAGGAATGGCTACACCTTC
TRBV10-3,few,TRBJ2-3,TRBD2,CAISESSSGRVTDTQYF,TGTGCCATCAGTGAGTCTTCTAGCGGGAGGGTGACAGATACGCAGTATTTT
TRBV5-1,.,TRBJ1-3,.,CASSLGHSNSGNTIYF,TGCGCCAGCAGCTTGGGGCACAGTAACTCTGGAAACACCATATATTTT
TRBV27,.,TRBJ1-1,TRBD1,CATKSGGTEAFF,TGTGCCACAAAATCAGGGGGCACTGAAGCTTTCTTT
TRBV4-1,.,TRBJ1-5,.,CASSRGLSGNQPQHF,TGCGCCAGCAGCCGGGGCCTTTCGGGCAATCAGCCCCAGCATTTT
TRBV11-2,.,TRBJ2-2,TRBD1,CASRRLRTGAAGELFF,TGTGCCAGCCGCCGTCTGAGGACAGGGGCAGCCGGGGAGCTGTTTTTT
TRBV15,few,TRBJ1-5,.,CATSSPGEQPQHF,TGTGCCACCAGCAGCCCGGGGGAGCAGCCCCAGCATTTT
TRBV7-6,.,TRBJ1-2,.,CASSSQNNYGYTF,TGTGCCAGCAGCAGTCAGAACAACTATGGCTACACCTTC
TRBV7-9,.,TRBJ1-5,TRBD1,CASSFWTGKGNQPQHF,TGTGCCAGCAGCTTCTGGACAGGGAAGGGCAATCAGCCCCAGCATTTT
TRBV11-2,.,TRBJ2-1,.,CASSPTQTVYNEQFF,TGTGCCAGCAGCCCCACCCAGACAGTATACAATGAGCAGTTCTTC
TRBV25-1,.,TRBJ1-2,.,CASNRESGGYTF,TGTGCCAGCAACCGGGAATCCGGGGGCTACACCTTC